The clone carrying this TCR beta chain was counted between two and nine times. TCRdb recomputed calls from the RT-PCR reads with MiXCR, one row per CDR3 protein. The table shows about 70,000 distinct CDR3 sequences, with 26% occurring only once. The data derive from a study of patients and donors after allogeneic stem cell transplantation. Trimming cost V 6 bases and J 5 bases; bases outside gene matches: 17. Germline values: CDR1 MNHEY, CDR2 SVGAGI. There are 17 residues in the CDR3. The V and J genes are TRBV6-5 and TRBJ2-5, with 8 bases fitting TRBD2. The receptor comes from a human donor who was either an allogeneic HSCT recipient or a stem cell or donor lymphocyte infusion donor (not recorded which). It is not recorded whose cells these are; they may come from a transplant donor. The material sequenced was blood, either unsorted or a sorted T cell fraction (not recorded which). The CDR3 sequence: CASSPWASGWAGETQYF. CDR3 bases: TGTGCCAGCAGCCCATGGGCTAGCGGGTGGGCGGGTGAGACCCAGTACTTC.